This TCR beta chain is from a study of blood T cell repertoires in COVID-19. Germline V gene lookup returns CDR1 SGHTA and CDR2 FQGTGA. This CDR3 is 18 amino acids long. The ends lost 5 bases at V and 0 bases at J; junction bases unmatched: 12. Data came from immunoSEQ multiplex PCR; TCRdb stores just in-frame clones and leaves some out. The sample has tens of thousands of clones, 80% to 90% seen once. This clone was observed once. Sequencing input: peripheral blood. The receptor was isolated from a woman of 80 years or more with COVID-19, enrolled during active disease. This sequence joins TRBV7-3 and TRBJ2-5, with 10 bases that match TRBD1. CDR3 amino acids: CASSPGQGVMRDQETQYF. CDR3 DNA sequence: TGTGCCAGCAGCCCCGGACAGGGGGTTATGAGGGACCAAGAGACCCAGTACTTC.